Shown below are 26 T cell receptor beta chains from a single sample sequenced in a study of T cell responses to AZD1222 COVID-19 vaccine. Libraries were prepared by immunoSEQ multiplex PCR; TCRdb keeps only in-frame clonotypes and omits some of them. The sample lists 90,000 to 150,000 clones; about 90% were seen once. The source material was peripheral blood, sampled 28 days after the second AZD1222 dose. All receptors derive from an adult who received the AZD1222 COVID-19 vaccine.

The chain is built from TRBV6-5 and TRBJ1-6; D remains unclear. Trimming removed 6 bases at V and 10 bases at J, with 10 bases between. The CDR3 spans 12 residues. CDR1 MNHEY and CDR2 SVGAGI come from the germline V gene. Here the CDR3 reads CASSQGLSPLHF. CDR3 in DNA: TGTGCCAGCAGCCAAGGGTTATCACCCCTCCACTTT.

CDR3 DNA sequence: TGTGCCAGCAGCCCTAGGGCAGTTGGGTCCTACGAGCAGTACTTC. As protein: CASSPRAVGSYEQYF. The rearrangement uses TRBV7-6 and TRBJ2-7; no clear D. V was pared by 5 bases and J by 1 base, with 15 bases between. CDR3 length: 15 amino acids. Germline assignment: CDR1 SGHVS and CDR2 FNYEAQ.

There are a few counts of this clone. CDR3: CASSIWGDQPQHF. CDR3 in DNA: TGTGCCAGCAGTATCTGGGGCGACCAGCCCCAGCATTTT. This chain connects TRBV6-5 to TRBJ1-5; a possible D gene is TRBD1 (5 bases). CDR1 is MNHEY, CDR2 SVGAGI, per germline. Trimming pared 5 bases from V and 7 bases from J, leaving 12 bases between. The CDR3 sequence is 13 residues long.

This chain connects TRBV30 to TRBJ1-5; TRBD1 matches 7 bases. Trimming cost V 0 bases and J 4 bases; bases outside gene matches: 9. Germline V gene lookup returns CDR1 GTSNPN and CDR2 SVGIG (reference sequence). This CDR3 region has 16 residues. This CDR3 reads CAWSVPSTGRNQPQHF. CDR3 coding DNA: TGTGCCTGGAGTGTCCCCTCGACAGGGAGGAATCAGCCCCAGCATTTT. Combining the CDR3 with reference TRBV30 and TRBJ1-5 gives the whole variable domain SQTIHQWPATLVQPVGSPLSLECTVEGTSNPNLYWYRQAAGRGLQLLFYSVGIGQISSEVPQNLSASRPQDRQFILSSKKLLLSDSGFYLCAWSVPSTGRNQPQHFGDGTRLSIL.

V gene TRBV7-8 combines with J gene TRBJ1-2, with D uncertain. Germline V gene sequence: CDR1 SGHVS, CDR2 FQNEAQ. There are 14 residues in the CDR3. The V gene lost 5 bases and the J gene lost 0 bases, with 10 bases spanning the gap. CDR3 sequence (DNA): TGTGCCAGCAGCCCTCTTCTATCTAACTATGGCTACACCTTC. Translation gives CASSPLLSNYGYTF.

This clone has a single count. The chain's CDR3 is CASSPEGTGSLGLLHF. CDR3 DNA sequence: TGTGCCAGCAGTCCCGAGGGAACAGGGTCCTTGGGCCTTCTCCACTTT. The chain employs TRBV27 and TRBJ1-6; TRBD1 might be the D (6 bases). The CDR3 runs to 16 residues. Deletions cut 5 bases from V and 16 bases from J, with 27 bases between. The germline gives CDR1 MNHEY, CDR2 SMNVEV (reference sequence).

The chain uses TRBV9 and TRBJ2-2; either TRBD1 or TRBD2 may fit D (6 bases each). This CDR3 has 16 amino acids. V was clipped by 0 bases and J by 2 bases, with 11 bases between them. Germline V CDR1 and CDR2: SGDLS, YYNGEE. CDR3 DNA: TGTGCCAGCAGCGTAGGAGTCGGGGGCAACACCGGGGAGCTGTTTTTT. Its protein product is CASSVGVGGNTGELFF.

The chain uses TRBV7-9 and TRBJ2-5, with D maybe TRBD1 (6 bases). The germline V gene encodes CDR1 SEHNR and CDR2 FQNEAQ (reference sequence). Trimming stripped 5 bases from V and 5 bases from J, with 15 bases between. The CDR3 sequence is 14 residues long. CDR3 residues: CASSQDGGRETQYF. The CDR3, as DNA: TGTGCCAGCAGCCAGGATGGGGGCCGGGAGACCCAGTACTTC. Full variable domain (rest looked up from reference TRBV7-9 and TRBJ2-5): DTGVSQNPRHKITKRGQNVTFRCDPISEHNRLYWYRQTLGQGPEFLTYFQNEAQLEKSRLLSDRFSAERPKGSFSTLEIQRTEQGDSAMYLCASSQDGGRETQYFGPGTRLLVL.

The chain employs TRBV4-2 and TRBJ1-2; weak D call: TRBD1 (5 bases). Trimming took 2 bases from V and 1 from J, leaving 11 bases between them. This CDR3 has 15 residues. CDR1 is LGHNA and CDR2 is YNFKEQ in the germline V gene. The CDR3 DNA is TGTGCCAGCAGCCAAACGGGACGGGATAACTATGGCTACACCTTC. Protein product: CASSQTGRDNYGYTF.

CDR3 sequence: CASSLGETGQGLAEAFF. CDR3 in DNA: TGTGCCAGCAGCTTAGGGGAGACGGGACAGGGTCTGGCTGAAGCTTTCTTT. V and J are TRBV5-4 and TRBJ1-1, with TRBD1 matching 9 bases. Germline V gives CDR1 SGHNT, CDR2 YYREEE (reference sequence). The V segment lost 2 bases and the J segment 6 bases; nucleotides outside the gene matches: 14. This CDR3 comprises 17 residues.

The chain uses TRBV11-2 and TRBJ2-3; TRBD2 aligns across 8 bases. The CDR3 is 14 residues long. The V and J ends lost 3 bases and 7 bases, in that order; junction bases with no gene match: 6. The germline V gene has CDR1 SGHAT and CDR2 FQNNGV. This CDR3 reads CASSFLGLDNTQYF. In DNA form, the CDR3 reads TGTGCCAGCAGCTTCCTGGGACTAGACAATACGCAGTATTTT.

This rearrangement joins TRBV6-2 or TRBV6-3 to TRBJ1-2; 9 nucleotides align to TRBD1. This CDR3 region has 15 residues. V lost 2 bases and J lost 4; bases outside the gene matches: 5. The germline CDR1 and CDR2 sequences are MNHEY and SVGEGT. In nucleotides, the CDR3 is TGTGCCAGCAGTTACAGTCGGGACAGGGTCTATGGCTACACCTTC. Encoded protein: CASSYSRDRVYGYTF.

The chain employs TRBV10-3 and TRBJ2-7; 11 bases align to TRBD1. This CDR3 has 14 amino acids. The germline V gene has CDR1 ENHRY and CDR2 SYGVKD. The ends lost 6 bases at V and 5 bases at J; junction bases unmatched: 6. CDR3 loop: CAIRGQGGVHEQYF. In nucleotides, the CDR3 is TGTGCCATCAGGGGACAGGGGGGAGTCCACGAGCAGTACTTC.

This chain joins TRBV5-5 and TRBJ2-7, with TRBD1 as a possible D gene (6 bases). V was clipped by 3 bases and J by 3 bases, with 13 bases between them. Germline V lookup: CDR1 SGHKS, CDR2 YYEKEE (reference sequence). The CDR3 is made up of 14 amino acids. CDR3 nucleotides: TGTGCCAGCAGCTCCCGGGGACAAATCTACGAGCAGTACTTC. Amino acids: CASSSRGQIYEQYF.

This chain links TRBV5-1 with TRBJ2-7; perhaps D is TRBD1 or TRBD2 (6 bases each). There are 14 residues in the CDR3. Germline V gene data show CDR1 as SGHRS and CDR2 as YFSETQ. Trimming took off 2 bases at V and 1 base at J, with 10 bases between the two ends. The CDR3: CASSFGGPSYEQYF. The DNA of the CDR3 is TGCGCCAGCAGCTTCGGGGGCCCATCCTACGAGCAGTACTTC.

The genes are TRBV2 and TRBJ2-3; 7 bases are a match to TRBD1. The CDR3 has 15 residues. The J segment lost 3 bases and the V segment lost 5 bases, leaving 8 bases of the junction unmatched. The germline V gene has CDR1 SNHLY and CDR2 FYNNEI. This CDR3 reads CASSLTGMSTDTQYF. CDR3 in DNA: TGTGCCAGCAGTCTGACAGGGATGAGTACAGATACGCAGTATTTT.

This chain connects TRBV30 to TRBJ1-1; 11 nucleotides match TRBD1. This CDR3 region has 17 residues. Per the germline V gene, CDR1 is GTSNPN and CDR2 is SVGIG (reference sequence). V lost 0 bases to trimming and J lost 4 bases; unmatched junction nucleotides: 10. CDR3 nucleotides: TGTGCCTGGAGTGTACAGGGGACAGGGGGGGTCAGCACTGAAGCTTTCTTT. Its translation: CAWSVQGTGGVSTEAFF.

The chain joins TRBV18 to TRBJ2-3; D is ambiguous. CDR1 is KGHSH and CDR2 is LQKENI in the germline V gene. V was pared by 3 bases and J by 7 bases, with 11 bases between. The CDR3 extends over 13 amino acids. DNA of the CDR3: TGTGCCAGCTCACCTGGCCCGCGACATACGCAGTATTTT. It translates to CASSPGPRHTQYF.

The gene calls are TRBV6-5 and TRBJ1-5; D might be TRBD1 (6 bases). The V end was cut by 2 bases, the J end by 2 bases, with 10 bases between. Germline values: CDR1 MNHEY, CDR2 SVGAGI. The CDR3 has 15 residues. The CDR3 reads CASSYAGAGNQPQHF. The CDR3 region has the DNA TGTGCCAGCAGTTACGCGGGGGCTGGCAATCAGCCCCAGCATTTT.

This clone was counted a single time. V gene TRBV20-1 combines with J gene TRBJ1-2; the D gene is possibly TRBD1 (5 bases). The CDR3 is 11 amino acids. With 6 bases removed from V and 7 bases from J, the gap between germline ends came to 12 bases. The germline V gene has CDR1 DFQATT and CDR2 SNEGSKA (reference sequence). Here the CDR3 DNA reads TGCAGTGCCACCCAGGGCTCTGGCTACACCTTC. As protein: CSATQGSGYTF.

The gene calls are TRBV10-3 and TRBJ2-2; 9 bases line up with TRBD2. The CDR3 runs to 15 residues. The germline V gene has CDR1 ENHRY and CDR2 SYGVKD. V dropped 6 bases and J dropped 1; count of bases not matched to a gene: 3. Here the CDR3 DNA reads TGTGCCATCAGCGAAGCGGGGGGGAACACCGGGGAGCTGTTTTTT. It specifies CAISEAGGNTGELFF.

The chain links TRBV10-1 to TRBJ1-5; a weak D match, TRBD1 (6 bases). Trimming took off 7 bases at V and 0 bases at J, with 16 bases between the two ends. Per the germline V gene, CDR1 is WNHNN and CDR2 is SYGVQD (reference sequence). CDR3 length: 16 amino acids. The chain's CDR3 is CASKGEGTLSNQPQHF. The CDR3 DNA follows: TGCGCCAGCAAGGGGGAGGGGACACTTAGCAATCAGCCCCAGCATTTT.

V gene TRBV5-1 combines with J gene TRBJ2-3, with no clear D. The germline gives CDR1 SGHRS, CDR2 YFSETQ. V lost 0 bases and J 0 bases, leaving 5 bases between the germline ends. The length of the CDR3 is 14 residues. The CDR3 region is CASSLEYSTDTQYF. CDR3 sequence (DNA): TGCGCCAGCAGCTTGGAGTACAGCACAGATACGCAGTATTTT.

The chain is built from TRBV5-1 and TRBJ1-2, with D possibly TRBD1 on 5 matching bases. This CDR3 comprises 13 residues. Germline-derived CDR1 and CDR2 are SGHRS and YFSETQ. The V gene lost 3 bases and the J gene lost 5 bases, with 11 bases spanning the gap. CDR3 nucleotides: TGCGCCAGCAGCTCCGGGACGGATTATGGCTACACCTTC. Its protein product is CASSSGTDYGYTF. Based on the CDR3 plus reference TRBV5-1 and TRBJ1-2, the full variable domain is KAGVTQTPRYLIKTRGQQVTLSCSPISGHRSVSWYQQTPGQGLQFLFEYFSETQRNKGNFPGRFSGRQFSNSRSEMNVSTLELGDSALYLCASSSGTDYGYTFGSGTRLTVV.

The chain couples TRBV4-2 to TRBJ1-5; the D is unclear. Germline assignment: CDR1 LGHNA and CDR2 YNFKEQ. The V and J ends lost 3 bases and 6 bases respectively, with 9 bases between them. The CDR3 spans 13 residues. The CDR3 DNA reads TGTGCCAGCAGCCAGGACGGTTCTCAGCCCCAGCATTTT. Translated: CASSQDGSQPQHF.

The genes are TRBV28 and TRBJ2-2, with 7 positions matching TRBD1. In germline, CDR1 is MDHEN, CDR2 SYDVKM. The CDR3 runs to 17 residues. J gave up 0 bases and V 10 bases, and 14 bases lay outside the gene matches. The CDR3 protein is CATLPLHGTANTGELFF. CDR3 DNA sequence: TGTGCCACCTTACCCCTCCACGGGACAGCGAACACCGGGGAGCTGTTTTTT.